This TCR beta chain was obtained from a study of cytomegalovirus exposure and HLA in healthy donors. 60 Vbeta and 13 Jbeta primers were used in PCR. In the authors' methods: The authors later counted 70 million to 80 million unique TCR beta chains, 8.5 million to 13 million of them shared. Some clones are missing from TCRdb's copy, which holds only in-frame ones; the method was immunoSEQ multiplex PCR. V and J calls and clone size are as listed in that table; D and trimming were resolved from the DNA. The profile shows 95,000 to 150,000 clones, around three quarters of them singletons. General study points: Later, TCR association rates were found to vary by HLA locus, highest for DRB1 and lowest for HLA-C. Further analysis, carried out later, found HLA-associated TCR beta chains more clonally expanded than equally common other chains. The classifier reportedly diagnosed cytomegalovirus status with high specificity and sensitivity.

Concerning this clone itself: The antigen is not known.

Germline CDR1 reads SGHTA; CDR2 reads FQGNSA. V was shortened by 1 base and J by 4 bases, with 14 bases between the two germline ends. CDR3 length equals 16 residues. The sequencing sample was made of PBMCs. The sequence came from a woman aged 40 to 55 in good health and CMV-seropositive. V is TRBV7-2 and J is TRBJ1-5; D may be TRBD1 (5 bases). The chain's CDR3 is CASSLGLTVDNQPQHF. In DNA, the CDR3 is TGTGCCAGCAGCTTAGGGCTGACAGTCGATAATCAGCCCCAGCATTTT.